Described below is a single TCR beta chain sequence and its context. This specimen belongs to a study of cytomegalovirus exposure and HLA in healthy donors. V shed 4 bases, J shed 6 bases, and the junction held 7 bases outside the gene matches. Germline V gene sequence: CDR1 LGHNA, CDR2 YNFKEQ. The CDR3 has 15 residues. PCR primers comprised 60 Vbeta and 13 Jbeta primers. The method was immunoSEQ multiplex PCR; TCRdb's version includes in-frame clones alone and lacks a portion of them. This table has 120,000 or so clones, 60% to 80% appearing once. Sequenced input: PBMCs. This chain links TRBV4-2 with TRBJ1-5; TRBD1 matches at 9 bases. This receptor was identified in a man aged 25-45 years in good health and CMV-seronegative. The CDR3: CASSRTRTGVQPQHF. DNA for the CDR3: TGTGCCAGCAGCCGAACGAGGACAGGGGTTCAGCCCCAGCATTTT.